Shown below are 19 T cell receptor beta chains from a single sample sequenced in a study of human T cells and chemical hapten exposure. TCRdb passed the RACE reads through MiXCR, listing each CDR3 protein once. The sample carries more than 250,000 distinct CDR3 sequences, around 7% recorded once. Time point noted: pre-sensitization, week 0. This sample's treatment: therapeutic diphenylcyclopropenone sensitization with weekly scalp DPC. The sequencing here drew on whole blood, taken in connection with sensitization to the hapten diphenylcyclopropenone (DPC). These receptors were taken from a man younger than 35 with alopecia areata. Some clones in this sample may be carry-over from other donors' samples.

This clonotype appeared many times. The chain combines TRBV7-2 with TRBJ1-1, with D perhaps matching TRBD1 (6 bases). Between the trimmed V and J ends, which lost 3 bases and 0 bases, there was a span of 8 bases. The V gene's germline CDR1 is SGHTA and CDR2 FQGNSA. CDR3 length: 14 amino acids. This CDR3 is CASSFTGLNTEAFF. The DNA for the CDR3 is TGTGCCAGCAGCTTCACAGGGTTGAACACTGAAGCTTTCTTT.

In this sample, this clonotype turned up a few times. The V call is TRBV29-1, the J call TRBJ1-2; TRBD1 agrees at 9 bases. The trim removed 5 bases at V and 9 bases at J, leaving 10 bases unmatched. Germline V gives CDR1 SQVTM, CDR2 ANQGSEA. The CDR3 is 13 amino acids. The CDR3 nucleotides read TGCAGCGTTCCAACAGGGGGCTTGTGGCGCTACACCTTC. Translation gives CSVPTGGLWRYTF. Full variable domain (remainder filled in from reference TRBV29-1 and TRBJ1-2): SAVISQKPSRDICQRGTSLTIQCQVDSQVTMMFWYRQQPGQSLTLIATANQGSEATYESGFVIDKFPISRPNLTFSTLTVSNMSPEDSSIYLCSVPTGGLWRYTFGSGTRLTVV.

This clonotype was recorded a few times. CDR3 DNA: TGTGCCAGCAGAAACAGGGGAGGTAATTCACCCCTCCACTTT. Residues: CASRNRGGNSPLHF. The V call is TRBV5-4, the J call TRBJ1-6, with TRBD1 identical over 7 bases. J was trimmed by 6 bases and V by 5 bases; bases with no gene match: 5. The CDR3 contains 14 residues. The germline V gene has CDR1 SGHNT and CDR2 YYREEE (reference sequence).

The chain carries TRBV7-2 and TRBJ1-2; D remains ambiguous. The ends were cut back, 5 bases at V and 0 bases at J, with 16 bases in the middle. The length of the CDR3 is 16 residues. The germline gives CDR1 SGHTA, CDR2 FQGNSA. The CDR3 DNA follows: TGTGCCAGCAGCCGGACGGTTGAGCACGCTAACTATGGCTACACCTTC. This sequence encodes CASSRTVEHANYGYTF.

The genes are TRBV29-1 and TRBJ1-3; TRBD1 might be the D (6 bases). This CDR3 is 12 amino acids long. The germline gives CDR1 SQVTM, CDR2 ANQGSEA. Trimming cost V 7 bases and J 7 bases, with 14 bases left between them. CDR3 sequence (DNA): TGCAGCGCACAGGGATTCGGTAACACCATATATTTT. Protein: CSAQGFGNTIYF.

The rearrangement uses TRBV7-6 and TRBJ2-1; D call uncertain. CDR1 and CDR2 from the germline V gene are SGHVS and FNYEAQ. The CDR3 is 13 residues long. V was trimmed by 2 bases and J by 8 bases, leaving 10 bases between them. CDR3 protein: CASSLRRSDEQFF. CDR3 in DNA: TGTGCCAGCAGCTTACGACGCTCGGATGAGCAGTTCTTC.

This clonotype appeared a few times. The chain carries TRBV6-6 and TRBJ2-1, with a weak D call TRBD2 (5 bases). The CDR3 runs to 17 residues. Germline V gives CDR1 MNHNY, CDR2 SVGAGI (reference sequence). V lost 5 bases and J lost 0, with 17 bases in between. CDR3 sequence reads: CASSERMAVSSYNEQFF. In DNA, the CDR3 is TGTGCCAGCAGTGAGCGGATGGCGGTGAGCTCCTACAATGAGCAGTTCTTC.

This clonotype was seen many times. V and J are TRBV11-2 and TRBJ2-1, with D tentatively TRBD2 (7 bases). The CDR3 is 15 amino acids. Trimming cost V 5 bases and J 7 bases, with 18 bases left between them. In germline, CDR1 is SGHAT, CDR2 FQNNGV. The CDR3 DNA follows: TGTGCCAGCAGCCCGTTGGGGGGGGGCCGTAATGAGCAGTTCTTC. Encoded protein: CASSPLGGGRNEQFF.

This clonotype was recorded a few times. This chain uses TRBV9 with TRBJ1-1, with TRBD1 matching 7 bases. V gave up 7 bases and J gave up 4 bases; unmatched junction bases: 10. The germline V gene encodes CDR1 SGDLS and CDR2 YYNGEE. The length of the CDR3 is 14 residues. The CDR3 sequence: CASGKGQPGTEAFF. As DNA, the CDR3 is TGTGCCAGCGGCAAGGGACAGCCCGGCACTGAAGCTTTCTTT.

The chain has TRBV20-1 and TRBJ1-6; possible D gene TRBD1, 5 bases. Germline CDR1 reads DFQATT; CDR2 reads SNEGSKA (reference sequence). CDR3 length equals 15 residues. Trimming stripped 1 base from V and 4 bases from J, with 11 bases between. The CDR3 is CSARVPGGYNSPLHF. In DNA form, the CDR3 reads TGCAGTGCTAGAGTGCCCGGGGGTTATAATTCACCCCTCCACTTT.

This clonotype was found a few times. The gene calls are TRBV11-2 and TRBJ2-2, with TRBD2 identical over 13 bases. Per the germline V gene, CDR1 is SGHAT and CDR2 is FQNNGV. The trim removed 3 bases at V and 0 bases at J, leaving 4 bases unmatched. The CDR3 runs 18 residues. CDR3 nucleotide sequence: TGTGCCAGCAGCTTCCGGACTAGCGGGGGTACGAACACCGGGGAGCTGTTTTTT. Translation gives CASSFRTSGGTNTGELFF.

This clonotype showed up just a few times. V gene TRBV12-3 or TRBV12-4 combines with J gene TRBJ1-6, with D uncertain. This CDR3 has 12 amino acids. Trimming removed 6 bases at V and 7 bases at J, with 7 bases between. The CDR3 reads CASSAVNSPLHF. DNA of the CDR3: TGTGCCAGCAGCGCAGTAAATTCACCCCTCCACTTT.

V and J are TRBV7-2 and TRBJ2-5, with TRBD1 matching over 11 bases. The germline gives CDR1 SGHTA, CDR2 FQGNSA. CDR3 length: 15 amino acids. V gave up 5 bases and J gave up 5 bases; unmatched junction bases: 7. The CDR3 DNA reads TGTGCCAGCAGCCACCGGACAGGGGGCAGGGAGACCCAGTACTTC. It translates to CASSHRTGGRETQYF.

This clonotype was observed many times. V gene TRBV28 combines with J gene TRBJ1-1, with unresolved D. CDR3 size: 14 residues. The V end lost 4 bases, the J end lost 0 bases, and 9 bases lay between the germline ends. Germline V gene lookup returns CDR1 MDHEN and CDR2 SYDVKM. DNA for the CDR3: TGTGCCAGCAGTTCGGGCCGATTGAACACTGAAGCTTTCTTT. The encoded protein is CASSSGRLNTEAFF.

This clonotype occurred a few times. The V gene is TRBV20-1, the J gene TRBJ2-4, with 9 bases fitting TRBD2. This CDR3 is 16 amino acids long. Trimming removed 3 bases from V and 9 bases from J; junction bases left unmatched: 15. Germline V gene sequence: CDR1 DFQATT, CDR2 SNEGSKA (reference sequence). Written as DNA, the CDR3 is TGCAGTGCTAGTGGGAGGTCTAGCGGGGTTAAGGTCATTCAGTACTTC. Its translation: CSASGRSSGVKVIQYF.

This clonotype was seen repeatedly, ten times or more. This chain connects TRBV7-3 to TRBJ2-5, with D possibly TRBD2 on 6 matching bases. V lost 4 bases, J lost 7 bases, and 7 bases lay in between. The CDR3 is 11 residues long. CDR1 is SGHTA, CDR2 FQGTGA, per germline. CDR3: CASSSGGTQYF. CDR3 DNA: TGTGCCAGCAGCTCCGGGGGGACCCAGTACTTC.

Only a few counts were recorded for this clonotype. The chain recombines TRBV2 with TRBJ1-1, with a weak D call TRBD1 (5 bases). CDR3 length: 13 residues. Germline-derived CDR1 and CDR2 are SNHLY and FYNNEI. Trimming removed 6 bases at V and 1 base at J, with 9 bases between. The CDR3 nucleotides read TGTGCCAGCAGAGACAGCGAGAACACTGAAGCTTTCTTT. It codes for CASRDSENTEAFF.

In the case of this clonotype: A read error may account for a junction end that differs from germline. The rearrangement links TRBV28 to TRBJ1-4; no clear D. The CDR3 spans 15 residues. Per germline, CDR1 MDHEN and CDR2 SYDVKM. The DNA for the CDR3 is TGTGCCAGCACCCCCGGCGCAACTCCTAGTGAAAAACCGTTTTTT. It codes for CASTPGATPSEKPFF.

This clonotype was counted only a few times. The chain employs TRBV12-3 or TRBV12-4 and TRBJ1-1, with D possibly matching TRBD1 (5 bases). The CDR3 has 16 residues. V was pared by 4 bases and J by 0 bases, with 15 bases between. CDR3 sequence: CASSSPPGPLNTEAFF. The CDR3, as DNA: TGTGCCAGCAGTTCCCCGCCAGGGCCCCTGAACACTGAAGCTTTCTTT.